This TCR beta chain was obtained from a study of cytomegalovirus exposure and HLA in healthy donors. General study points: Investigators reported approximately 150 TCR beta chains as tied to cytomegalovirus. On later analysis, the bulk of CMV-associated TCR beta chains appeared to be HLA-restricted. In vitro data verified a few CMV-associated chains as specific for CMV antigens.

The PCR made use of 60 Vbeta and 13 Jbeta primers. In the original processing: Later reanalysis found 70 million to 95 million unique TCR beta chains, approximately 11 million of them shared. Measured with immunoSEQ multiplex PCR; TCRdb has only the in-frame clones, and not every one. That table gives V, J and clone size, and the DNA gave D and trimming. The sample has under 200,000 clones, less than 80% seen once. In regard to this clone: Its matching antigen is unknown.

The CDR3 covers 17 residues. The germline CDR1 and CDR2 sequences are SGHVS and FQNEAQ. V was trimmed by 1 base and J by 0 bases, leaving 13 bases between them. The chain couples TRBV7-8 to TRBJ1-5, with a possible D match to TRBD1 (6 bases). The sequence was collected from a woman aged 30 to 39 in good health and CMV-seropositive. Sequencing input: PBMCs. As DNA, the CDR3 is TGTGCCAGCAGCTTAGATTGGACAGAAGATAGCAATCAGCCCCAGCATTTT. It encodes CASSLDWTEDSNQPQHF.